This T cell receptor (beta chain) was observed in a study of T cells in Graves' hyperthyroidism and ophthalmopathy. Germline CDR1 reads LNHNV; CDR2 reads YYDKDF (reference sequence). After removal of 4 bases from V and 4 bases from J, the junction contained 5 bases not matched to a gene. This CDR3 region has 15 residues. Amplification of TCR beta CDR3 regions was performed using RNA transcripts as template. Researchers ran a first-round RT-PCR on the TCR CDR3 using the HTBI primer set. In TCRdb, the multiplex PCR reads were re-called with MiXCR into one record per CDR3 protein. The sample holds about 380,000 distinct CDR3 sequences; about 18% are singletons and the top ten take roughly two fifths.

Sequencing used blood. The source of this sequence is a man between 18 and 29 years old with Graves' ophthalmopathy. This sequence joins TRBV15 and TRBJ1-1; 11 nucleotides agree with TRBD1. CDR3 bases: TGTGCCACCAGCACTAGGACAGGGGGCCTCACTGAAGCTTTCTTT. Translation: CATSTRTGGLTEAFF.